This TCR beta chain was captured by sequencing in a study of T-cell reconstitution after alpha-beta-depleted transplantation in children. Points from the study as a whole: Expanded graft clones, several hundred of them, were reportedly the source of alpha-beta T cells about two months after transplant. T-cell counts and diversity at one year following transplant were attributed mainly to newly produced T cells.

The germline CDR1 and CDR2 sequences are GTSNPN and SVGIG (reference sequence). This CDR3 comprises 14 residues. V lost 0 bases to trimming and J lost 7 bases; unmatched junction nucleotides: 5. Using unique molecular identifiers, the investigators prepared the TCRbeta library. Each CDR3 protein is one row after TCRdb ran MiXCR on the PCR reads. The table shows about 300,000 distinct CDR3 sequences, with roughly a tenth occurring only once. Details on this clonotype: The antigen is undetermined.

The rearrangement joins TRBV30 to TRBJ1-2; 10 nucleotides match TRBD1. Sequenced here: PBMCs, sampled before TCRalphabeta/CD19-depleted stem cell transplant. The receptor comes from a boy under three years old with acute myeloid leukemia, due to receive a stem cell transplant. The CDR3 sequence is CAWSVGTGAAGYTF. Written as DNA, the CDR3 is TGTGCCTGGAGTGTGGGGACAGGGGCAGCTGGCTACACCTTC.